The clone carrying this T cell receptor beta chain showed up just a few times. Its target is unknown. The ends lost 6 bases at V and 2 bases at J; junction bases unmatched: 7. The CDR3 has 14 amino acids. Germline CDR1 and CDR2: DFQATT and SNEGSKA (reference sequence). This entry belongs to a study of response to subunit inactivated influenza vaccine. Notes on the study in general: It was suggested by the authors that few new T cells are recruited by each seasonal influenza vaccination.

Each CDR3 protein is one row after TCRdb ran MiXCR on the RT-PCR reads. In the table there are 500,000 or so distinct CDR3 sequences, around 9.9% of which are singletons. The clonotype originates from a man in his forties or fifties who received an inactivated influenza vaccine. The chain employs TRBV20-1 and TRBJ2-4; 7 bases align to TRBD1. Sequences were derived from PBMCs from blood, sampled about 40 days after vaccination. The CDR3 DNA sequence: TGCAGTGCACAGAAGGGGGCCCCCAAAAACATTCAGTACTTC. It is translated as CSAQKGAPKNIQYF.